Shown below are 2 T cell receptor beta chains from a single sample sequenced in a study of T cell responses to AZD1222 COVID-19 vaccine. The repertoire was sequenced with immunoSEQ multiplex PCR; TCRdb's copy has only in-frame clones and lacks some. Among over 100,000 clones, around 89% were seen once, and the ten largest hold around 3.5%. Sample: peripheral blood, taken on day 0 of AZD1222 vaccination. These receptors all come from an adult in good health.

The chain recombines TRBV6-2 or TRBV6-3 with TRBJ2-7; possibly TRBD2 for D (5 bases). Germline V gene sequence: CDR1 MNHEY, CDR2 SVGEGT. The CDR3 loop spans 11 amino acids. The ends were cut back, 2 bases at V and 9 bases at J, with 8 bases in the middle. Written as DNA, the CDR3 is TGTGCCAGCAGTTACCGGGCGGGGCAGTACTTC. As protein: CASSYRAGQYF.

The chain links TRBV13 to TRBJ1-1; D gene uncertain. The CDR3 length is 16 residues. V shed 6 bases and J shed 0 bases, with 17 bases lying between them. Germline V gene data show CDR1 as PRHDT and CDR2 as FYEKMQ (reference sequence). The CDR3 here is CASRLWQRFVNTEAFF. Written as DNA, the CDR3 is TGTGCCAGCAGACTGTGGCAACGGTTTGTGAACACTGAAGCTTTCTTT.